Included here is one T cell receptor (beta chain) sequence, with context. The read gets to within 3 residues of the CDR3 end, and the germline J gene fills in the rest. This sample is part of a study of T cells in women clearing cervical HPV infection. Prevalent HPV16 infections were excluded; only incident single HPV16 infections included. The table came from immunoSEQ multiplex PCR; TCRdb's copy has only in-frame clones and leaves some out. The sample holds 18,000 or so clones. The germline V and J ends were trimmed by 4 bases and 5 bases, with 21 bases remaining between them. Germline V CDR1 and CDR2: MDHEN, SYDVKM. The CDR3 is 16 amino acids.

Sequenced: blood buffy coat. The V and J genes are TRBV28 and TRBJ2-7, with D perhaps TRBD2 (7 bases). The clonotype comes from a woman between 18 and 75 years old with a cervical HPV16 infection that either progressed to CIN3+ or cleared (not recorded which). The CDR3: CASSSSTGRGLNEQYF. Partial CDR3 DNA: TGTGCCAGCAGTTCTTCCACAGGGAGGGGGTTGAACGAG. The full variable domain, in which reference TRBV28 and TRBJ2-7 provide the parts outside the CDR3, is DVKVTQSSRYLVKRTGEKVFLECVQDMDHENMFWYRQDPGLGLRLIYFSYDVKMKEKGDIPEGYSVSREKKERFSLILESASTNQTSMYLCASSSSTGRGLNEQYFGPGTRLTVT.